The 30 T cell receptor beta chains below were found in one sample sequenced in a study of T cell changes during pregnancy in multiple sclerosis (dated by TCRdb to 2018 to 2020). The library was obtained by the immunoSEQ multiplex PCR assay. Imported from immuneACCESS, the table was reduced by TCRdb to in-frame sequences with V and J called. These copies leave out some clones; in studies compared against another copy, an unresolved V gene accounts for under half, and the cause of the remainder is not known. The sample table holds roughly 52,000 clones, of which roughly 94% were seen once. The top ten clones comprise about 3% of the sample. This sample comprised CD8+ T cells from peripheral blood mononuclear cells, obtained in the third trimester of pregnancy. The receptor source for this set is a female donor with multiple sclerosis, enrolled in a pregnancy study.

V is TRBV29-1 and J is TRBJ1-3; TRBD1 matches 7 bases. With V trimmed by 7 bases and J by 0 bases, 6 bases remained unmatched. Germline CDR1 and CDR2: SQVTM and ANQGSEA. CDR3 length: 14 residues. CDR3 loop: CSGTGENSGNTIYF. CDR3 sequence (DNA): TGCAGCGGTACAGGGGAGAACTCTGGAAACACCATATATTTT.

The J gene is TRBJ2-5, the V gene TRBV27; 7 nucleotides match TRBD1. The J call is uncertain, as TRBJ2-7 better fits the DNA end. CDR1 MNHEY and CDR2 SMNVEV come from the germline V gene (reference sequence). The length of the CDR3 is 14 residues. CDR3 amino acids: CASSLDRVGNEQYF. The CDR3 nucleotides read TGTGCCAGCAGCTTAGACAGGGTTGGTAACGAGCAGTACTTC.

The V call is TRBV13, the J call TRBJ2-7; 14 nucleotides line up with TRBD2. There are 19 residues in the CDR3. The V gene's germline CDR1 is PRHDT and CDR2 FYEKMQ (reference sequence). J gave up 1 base and V 4 bases, and 12 bases lay outside the gene matches. CDR3 bases: TGTGCCAGCAGCTACCGACTAGCGGGAGGGCCGGTTAAATCCTACGAGCAGTACTTC. It yields the protein CASSYRLAGGPVKSYEQYF.

DNA for the CDR3: TGTGCCAGCAGCTTAACGACAGCCCTGAACACTGAAGCTTTCTTT. It encodes CASSLTTALNTEAFF. The chain has TRBV7-9 and TRBJ1-1; D may be TRBD1 (5 bases). Germline lookup yields CDR1 SEHNR and CDR2 FQNEAQ (reference sequence). The CDR3 sequence is 15 residues long. The V end was cut by 2 bases, the J end by 0 bases, with 10 bases between.

This chain joins TRBV18 and TRBJ2-2, with D tentatively TRBD1 (5 bases). Trimming left V 9 bases short and J 0 bases short, with 14 bases between. Germline V gene sequence: CDR1 KGHSH, CDR2 LQKENI. This CDR3 spans 15 amino acids. CDR3 protein: CASRSTVTNTGELFF. The CDR3 coding sequence is TGTGCCAGTAGATCGACAGTAACGAACACCGGGGAGCTGTTTTTT.

V gene TRBV4-1 combines with J gene TRBJ2-3, with 9 positions matching TRBD1. This CDR3 comprises 15 residues. J gave up 5 bases and V 4 bases, and 7 bases lay outside the gene matches. Germline V gives CDR1 MGHRA, CDR2 YSYEKL. The CDR3 region is CASSLRTGEEDTQYF. The DNA of the CDR3 is TGCGCCAGCAGCCTCCGGACAGGGGAAGAAGATACGCAGTATTTT.

The V call is TRBV7-9, the J call TRBJ2-1, with 8 positions matching TRBD2. This CDR3 region has 17 residues. Per the germline V gene, CDR1 is SEHNR and CDR2 is FQNEAQ (reference sequence). V lost 5 bases, J lost 9 bases, and 18 bases stayed unmatched. The CDR3 DNA follows: TGTGCCAGCAGCCCCCCGATTGTTGCGGGAGGCCGTATTGAGCAGTTCTTC. This gives the protein CASSPPIVAGGRIEQFF.

This chain uses TRBV5-1 with TRBJ2-3; 8 nucleotides align to TRBD1. CDR1 SGHRS and CDR2 YFSETQ come from the germline V gene. The CDR3 consists of 14 residues. After removal of 4 bases from V and 4 bases from J, the junction contained 5 bases not matched to a gene. Here the CDR3 reads CASSLGTGPDTQYF. The CDR3 DNA reads TGCGCCAGCAGCCTAGGGACAGGACCAGATACGCAGTATTTT. Drawing the rest from reference TRBV5-1 and TRBJ2-3, the complete variable domain is KAGVTQTPRYLIKTRGQQVTLSCSPISGHRSVSWYQQTPGQGLQFLFEYFSETQRNKGNFPGRFSGRQFSNSRSEMNVSTLELGDSALYLCASSLGTGPDTQYFGPGTRLTVL.

The rearrangement joins TRBV4-3 to TRBJ2-1, with 8 bases identical to TRBD2. V dropped 4 bases and J dropped 7; count of bases not matched to a gene: 15. CDR3 size: 17 residues. The V gene's germline CDR1 is LGHNA and CDR2 YSLEER. The CDR3 region is CASSLMAAGGGMNEQFF. The CDR3 DNA is TGCGCCAGCAGCCTCATGGCGGCGGGAGGAGGCATGAATGAGCAGTTCTTC.

The table lists this clone with a count of one. The V and J genes are TRBV28 and TRBJ2-7; a possible D gene is TRBD2 (5 bases). Germline V gene data show CDR1 as MDHEN and CDR2 as SYDVKM. The germline V and J ends were trimmed by 10 bases and 2 bases, with 12 bases remaining between them. The CDR3 sequence is 12 residues long. The chain's CDR3 is CATLEETYEQYF. In nucleotides, the CDR3 is TGTGCCACCCTGGAGGAGACCTACGAGCAGTACTTC.

J is TRBJ2-1 and V is TRBV15, with TRBD2 matching 9 bases. Unmatched junction bases numbered 7, after V lost 5 bases and J lost 8 bases. The germline gives CDR1 LNHNV, CDR2 YYDKDF (reference sequence). The CDR3 has 14 residues. The CDR3 is CATSGREGPDEQFF. The CDR3 bases are TGTGCCACCAGCGGGCGGGAGGGCCCGGATGAGCAGTTCTTC.

V and J are TRBV7-6 and TRBJ2-7, with TRBD2 identical over 9 bases. The CDR3 length is 15 residues. CDR1 is SGHVS, CDR2 FNYEAQ, per germline. J was trimmed by 0 bases and V by 4 bases; bases with no gene match: 4. CDR3 nucleotide sequence: TGTGCCAGCAGCTGGTCTAGCGGGGACTCCTACGAGCAGTACTTC. It yields the protein CASSWSSGDSYEQYF. Using reference TRBV7-6 and TRBJ2-7 for the parts outside the CDR3, the full variable domain is GAGVSQSPRYKVTKRGQDVALRCDPISGHVSLYWYRQALGQGPEFLTYFNYEAQQDKSGLPNDRFSAERPEGSISTLTIQRTEQRDSAMYRCASSWSSGDSYEQYFGPGTRLTVT.

This clone has only a few counts. The V and J genes are TRBV7-9 and TRBJ2-1; 7 nucleotides agree with TRBD1. From germline, CDR1 is SEHNR and CDR2 FQNEAQ (reference sequence). V shed 2 bases and J 8 bases; nucleotides not matched to a gene: 9. This CDR3 region has 15 residues. The CDR3 here is CASSLSDRVIDEQFF. The CDR3 region has the DNA TGTGCCAGCAGCTTAAGTGACAGGGTAATCGATGAGCAGTTCTTC.

This rearrangement joins TRBV4-1 to TRBJ2-7; 11 positions match TRBD2. The V gene end was trimmed by 0 bases and the J gene end by 5 bases; junction bases not matched to a gene: 6. The CDR3 runs to 16 residues. Germline V gene lookup returns CDR1 MGHRA and CDR2 YSYEKL. The CDR3: CASSQDSLAGGHEQYF. The CDR3 DNA follows: TGCGCCAGCAGCCAAGATTCGCTAGCGGGAGGACACGAGCAGTACTTC.

This clone was counted once. The V gene is TRBV28, the J gene TRBJ2-1; no firm D call. V was trimmed by 2 bases and J by 6 bases, leaving 8 bases between them. Germline lookup yields CDR1 MDHEN and CDR2 SYDVKM. The CDR3 length is 13 residues. CDR3 sequence reads: CASSLRGSNEQFF. CDR3 bases: TGTGCCAGCAGTTTACGAGGCTCCAATGAGCAGTTCTTC.

The rearrangement links TRBV27 to TRBJ1-2; D is undetermined. CDR1 and CDR2 (germline): MNHEY, SMNVEV (reference sequence). The CDR3 loop spans 11 amino acids. V lost 6 bases and J lost 5, with 7 bases in between. Here the CDR3 DNA reads TGTGCCAGCAGGGCCGAATATGGCTACACCTTC. It codes for CASRAEYGYTF.

The chain has TRBV9 and TRBJ2-7, with D possibly TRBD2 on 6 matching bases. The V end lost 0 bases, the J end lost 3 bases, and 13 bases lay between the germline ends. The germline gives CDR1 SGDLS, CDR2 YYNGEE. The CDR3 is 15 residues long. This CDR3 is CASSVGIADGYEQYF. The CDR3 DNA follows: TGTGCCAGCAGCGTAGGAATAGCGGATGGCTACGAGCAGTACTTC.

The chain is built from TRBV15 and TRBJ2-7; D unclear. This CDR3 spans 15 amino acids. CDR1 and CDR2 (germline): LNHNV, YYDKDF (reference sequence). Deletions cut 1 base from V and 4 bases from J, with 14 bases between. The CDR3 sequence is CATSRGERPVYEQYF. The DNA for the CDR3 is TGTGCCACCAGCAGAGGAGAGCGACCTGTTTACGAGCAGTACTTC. Variable domain in full (rest from reference TRBV15 and TRBJ2-7): DAMVIQNPRYQVTQFGKPVTLSCSQTLNHNVMYWYQQKSSQAPKLLFHYYDKDFNNEADTPDNFQSRRPNTSFCFLDIRSPGLGDTAMYLCATSRGERPVYEQYFGPGTRLTVT.

The chain couples TRBV7-8 to TRBJ2-1; TRBD2 matches 9 bases. Germline assignment: CDR1 SGHVS and CDR2 FQNEAQ. Unmatched junction bases numbered 7, after V lost 5 bases and J lost 2 bases. This CDR3 contains 16 residues. Here the CDR3 reads CASSPSAGGPYNEQFF. The CDR3 bases are TGTGCCAGCAGCCCGAGCGCGGGAGGGCCCTACAATGAGCAGTTCTTC.

This rearrangement joins TRBV5-8 to TRBJ2-4; 12 bases map to TRBD1. Germline V gene data show CDR1 as SGHTS and CDR2 as YDEGEE. This CDR3 region has 17 residues. V was pared by 4 bases and J by 1 base, with 6 bases of the junction left unmatched. CDR3 nucleotides: TGTGCCAGCAGCGGGACAGGGGGCTTCTTGGCCAAAAACATTCAGTACTTC. It translates to CASSGTGGFLAKNIQYF.

The V and J genes are TRBV9 and TRBJ2-2, with no clear D. Per germline, CDR1 SGDLS and CDR2 YYNGEE. The CDR3 is 14 residues long. The V gene lost 3 bases and the J gene lost 4 bases, with 10 bases spanning the gap. CDR3 bases: TGTGCCAGCAGCGGGAGCTGGCCCACCGGGGAGCTGTTTTTT. It yields the protein CASSGSWPTGELFF. Full variable domain (rest looked up from reference TRBV9 and TRBJ2-2): DSGVTQTPKHLITATGQRVTLRCSPRSGDLSVYWYQQSLDQGLQFLIQYYNGEERAKGNILERFSAQQFPDLHSELNLSSLELGDSALYFCASSGSWPTGELFFGEGSRLTVL.

The V gene is TRBV27, the J gene TRBJ1-5; D possibly corresponds to TRBD1 (6 bases). CDR3 size: 15 residues. CDR1 and CDR2 (germline): MNHEY, SMNVEV (reference sequence). The V end lost 5 bases, the J end lost 5 bases, and 16 bases lay between the germline ends. As DNA, the CDR3 is TGTGCCAGCAGTGGGGATTACAGGGCCGATCAGCCCCAGCATTTT. Its protein is CASSGDYRADQPQHF.

The rearrangement joins TRBV27 to TRBJ1-1; possibly TRBD1 for D (5 bases). CDR3 size: 15 residues. The ends were cut back, 5 bases at V and 0 bases at J, with 13 bases in the middle. In germline, CDR1 is MNHEY, CDR2 SMNVEV (reference sequence). The CDR3 DNA is TGTGCCAGCAGTCCGACGGACACTATGAACACTGAAGCTTTCTTT. Its protein product is CASSPTDTMNTEAFF.

The chain employs TRBV7-9 and TRBJ2-1; TRBD2 is a possible D gene (6 bases). Per the germline V gene, CDR1 is SEHNR and CDR2 is FQNEAQ (reference sequence). The V end was cut by 6 bases, the J end by 2 bases, with 11 bases between. The CDR3 totals 14 residues. Here the CDR3 DNA reads TGTGCCAGCAGTAGCGGACTAACCTACAATGAGCAGTTCTTC. It translates to CASSSGLTYNEQFF.

The genes are TRBV6-5 and TRBJ1-3, with D possibly being TRBD1 (6 bases). With 6 bases removed from V and 4 bases from J, the gap between germline ends came to 16 bases. Germline V CDR1 and CDR2: MNHEY, SVGAGI. The CDR3 totals 15 residues. The CDR3 DNA is TGTGCCAGCAGCCTACAGGGATGGGGCGGAAACACCATATATTTT. It translates to CASSLQGWGGNTIYF.

The J gene is TRBJ2-7, the V gene TRBV10-1; perhaps TRBD2 as D (7 bases). Trimming removed 0 bases from V and 3 bases from J, with 12 bases in between. The CDR3 totals 15 residues. CDR1 and CDR2 from the germline V gene are WNHNN and SYGVQD (reference sequence). CDR3 region: CASSESGGGGYEQYF. The CDR3 DNA follows: TGCGCCAGCAGTGAGTCGGGGGGAGGGGGCTACGAGCAGTACTTC.

The chain combines TRBV6-1 with TRBJ1-1, with D unclear. CDR3 length: 13 residues. V was shortened by 8 bases and J by 1 base, with 11 bases between the two germline ends. Germline values: CDR1 MNHNS, CDR2 SASEGT. The CDR3, as DNA: TGTGCCAGCGAGGAATATGGGAACACTGAAGCTTTCTTT. This sequence encodes CASEEYGNTEAFF.

V is TRBV5-4 and J is TRBJ2-1; D may be TRBD2 (7 bases). Germline CDR1 reads SGHNT; CDR2 reads YYREEE (reference sequence). The V end lost 0 bases, the J end lost 2 bases, and 24 bases lay between the germline ends. The CDR3 is made up of 20 amino acids. The CDR3, as DNA: TGTGCCAGCAGCTTGGTAAGGGGGGGGCTAGCGACGAAAACCTACAATGAGCAGTTCTTC. Amino acids: CASSLVRGGLATKTYNEQFF.

This chain connects TRBV19 to TRBJ2-7; tentatively, D is TRBD1 (6 bases). The V and J ends lost 1 base and 3 bases respectively, with 7 bases between them. Germline lookup yields CDR1 LNHDA and CDR2 SQIVND (reference sequence). This CDR3 has 13 amino acids. CDR3 DNA: TGTGCCAGTAGTATAGGGGACAACTACGAGCAGTACTTC. Translated, it gives CASSIGDNYEQYF.

The gene calls are TRBV27 and TRBJ2-7; TRBD1 matches 7 bases. The CDR3 runs to 12 residues. CDR1 MNHEY and CDR2 SMNVEV come from the germline V gene (reference sequence). The J segment lost 5 bases and the V segment lost 6 bases, leaving 4 bases of the junction unmatched. The CDR3 DNA follows: TGTGCCAGCAGGACAGGGCACCACGAGCAGTACTTC. Amino acids: CASRTGHHEQYF.